This TCR beta chain is from a study of early T cells in non-severe SARS-CoV-2 infection. The overall study: Sequencing input comprised bulk RNA from unsorted whole blood; chain pairing was not available.

Unique molecular identifier tags were affixed to discrete cDNA molecules. TCRdb independently ran MiXCR on the 5' RACE reads; one entry per CDR3 protein. The table lists around 89,000 distinct CDR3 sequences, over 12% of them singletons. This clonotype was seen a few times. Germline trimming cut 2 bases from V and 2 bases from J; bases unmatched to any gene: 16. Germline V gene lookup returns CDR1 SGHTA and CDR2 FQGNSA. The CDR3 is made up of 19 amino acids. This sequence originates from an adult who was a healthcare worker with PCR-confirmed SARS-CoV-2 infection or an uninfected control (not recorded which). This chain links TRBV7-2 with TRBJ1-1; TRBD1 agrees at 8 bases. Sequenced material: whole blood. The CDR3 sequence is CASSLQHGSWTGINTEAFF. The CDR3 coding sequence is TGTGCCAGCAGCTTACAACATGGTTCTTGGACAGGGATAAACACTGAAGCTTTCTTT.